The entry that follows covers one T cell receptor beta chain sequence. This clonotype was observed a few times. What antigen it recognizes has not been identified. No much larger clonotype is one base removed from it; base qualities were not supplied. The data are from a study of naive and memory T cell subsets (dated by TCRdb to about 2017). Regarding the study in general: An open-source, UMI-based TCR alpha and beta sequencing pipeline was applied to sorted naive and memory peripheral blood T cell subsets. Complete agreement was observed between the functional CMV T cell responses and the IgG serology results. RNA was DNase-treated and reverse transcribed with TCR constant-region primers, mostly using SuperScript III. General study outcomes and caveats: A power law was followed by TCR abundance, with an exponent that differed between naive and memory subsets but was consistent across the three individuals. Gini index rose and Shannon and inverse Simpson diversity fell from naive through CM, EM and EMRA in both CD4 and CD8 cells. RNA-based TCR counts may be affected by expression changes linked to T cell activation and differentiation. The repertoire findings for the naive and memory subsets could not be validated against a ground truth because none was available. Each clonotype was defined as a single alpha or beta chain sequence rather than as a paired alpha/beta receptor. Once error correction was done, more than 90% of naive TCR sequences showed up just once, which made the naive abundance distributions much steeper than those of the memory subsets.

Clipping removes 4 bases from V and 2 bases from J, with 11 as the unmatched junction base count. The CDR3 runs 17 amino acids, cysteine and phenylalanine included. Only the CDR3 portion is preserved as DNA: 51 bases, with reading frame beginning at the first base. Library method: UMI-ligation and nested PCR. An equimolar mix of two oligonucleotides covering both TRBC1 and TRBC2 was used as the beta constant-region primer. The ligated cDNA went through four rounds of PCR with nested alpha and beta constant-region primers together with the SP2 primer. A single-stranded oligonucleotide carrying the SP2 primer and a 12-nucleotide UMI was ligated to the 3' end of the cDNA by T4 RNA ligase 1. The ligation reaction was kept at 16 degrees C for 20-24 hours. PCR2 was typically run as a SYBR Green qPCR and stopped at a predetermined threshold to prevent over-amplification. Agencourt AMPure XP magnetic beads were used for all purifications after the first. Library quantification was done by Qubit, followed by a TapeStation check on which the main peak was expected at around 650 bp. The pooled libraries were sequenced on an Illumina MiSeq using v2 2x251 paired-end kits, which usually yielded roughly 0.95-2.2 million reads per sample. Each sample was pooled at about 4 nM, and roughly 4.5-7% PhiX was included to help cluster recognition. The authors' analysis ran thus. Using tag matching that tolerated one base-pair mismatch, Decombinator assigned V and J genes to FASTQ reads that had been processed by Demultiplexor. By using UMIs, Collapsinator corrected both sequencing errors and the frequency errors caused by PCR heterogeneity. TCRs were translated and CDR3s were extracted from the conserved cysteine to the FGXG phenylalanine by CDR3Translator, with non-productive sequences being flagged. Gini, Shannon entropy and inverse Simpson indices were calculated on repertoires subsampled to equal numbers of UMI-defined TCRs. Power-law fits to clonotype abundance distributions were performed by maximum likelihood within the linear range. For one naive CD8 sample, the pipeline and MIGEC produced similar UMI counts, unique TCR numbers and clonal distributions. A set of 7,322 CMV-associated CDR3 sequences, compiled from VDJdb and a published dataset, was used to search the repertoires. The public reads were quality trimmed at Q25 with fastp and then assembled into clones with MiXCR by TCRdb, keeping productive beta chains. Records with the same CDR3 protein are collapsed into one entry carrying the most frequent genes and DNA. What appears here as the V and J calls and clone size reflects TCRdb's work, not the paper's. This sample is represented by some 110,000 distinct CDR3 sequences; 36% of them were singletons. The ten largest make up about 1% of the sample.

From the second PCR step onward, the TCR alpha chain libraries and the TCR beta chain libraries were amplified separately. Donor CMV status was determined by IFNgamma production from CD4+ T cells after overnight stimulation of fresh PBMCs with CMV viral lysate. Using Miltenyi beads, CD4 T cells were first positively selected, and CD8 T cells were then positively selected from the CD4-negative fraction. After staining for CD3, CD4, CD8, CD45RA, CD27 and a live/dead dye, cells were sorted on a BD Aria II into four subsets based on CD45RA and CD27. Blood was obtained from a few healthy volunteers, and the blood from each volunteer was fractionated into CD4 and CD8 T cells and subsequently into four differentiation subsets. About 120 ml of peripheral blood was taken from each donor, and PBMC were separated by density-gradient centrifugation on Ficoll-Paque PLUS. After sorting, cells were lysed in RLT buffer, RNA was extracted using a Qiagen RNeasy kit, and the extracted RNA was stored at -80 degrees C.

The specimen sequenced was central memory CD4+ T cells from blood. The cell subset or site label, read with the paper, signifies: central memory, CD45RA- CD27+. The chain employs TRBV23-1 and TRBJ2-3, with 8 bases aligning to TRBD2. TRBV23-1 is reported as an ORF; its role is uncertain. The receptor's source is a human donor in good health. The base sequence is TGCGCCAGCAGTCGATTCACCGGGACTAGAAACACAGATACGCAGTATTTT. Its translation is CASSRFTGTRNTDTQYF.